Listed below are T cell receptor beta chains from one sample, sequenced in a study of T-cell reconstitution after alpha-beta-depleted transplantation in children. TCRdb independently ran MiXCR on the PCR reads; one entry per CDR3 protein. The sample has about 78,000 distinct CDR3 sequences; roughly 15% are singletons. Here the sequenced sample was PBMCs, mostly from graft donor cells, taken 180 days after TCRalphabeta/CD19-depleted stem cell transplant. These receptors originate from a male patient aged 2 to 10 who had a stem cell transplant for acute lymphoblastic leukemia, so the T cells may come from the graft donor. Both conserved end residues are part of each CDR3. D genes are given only for firm matches. Clone size is given for some rows only: seen once, a few or many times, or a class if the clone is expanded.

d_call	j_call	clone_size	v_call	cdr3_nt	cdr3_aa
TRBD1	TRBJ2-7	NA	TRBV10-3	TGTGCCATCAGTGGCAGGGGGCAAGCCGAGCAGTACTTC	CAISGRGQAEQYF
TRBD1	TRBJ2-5	few	TRBV12-3/TRBV12-4	TGTGCCAGCAGTCCTTTAGACAGGGGGAGGGAGACCCAGTACTTC	CASSPLDRGRETQYF
NA	TRBJ1-2	NA	TRBV27	TGTGCCAGCAGTCCTCGGGTCGTACTTTATGGCTACACCTTC	CASSPRVVLYGYTF
NA	TRBJ1-5	few	TRBV19	TGTGCCAGCAGTATCGGGACGAATCAGCCCCAGCATTTT	CASSIGTNQPQHF
NA	TRBJ1-4	NA	TRBV15	TGTGCCACCAGCAAGGGCAGGGGAGGAGAAAAACTGTTTTTT	CATSKGRGGEKLFF
NA	TRBJ1-3	NA	TRBV29-1	TGCAGCGTCAGATCGACGGGAAACACCATATATTTT	CSVRSTGNTIYF
NA	TRBJ2-5	large	TRBV20-1	TGCAGTGCCGTGCACCGTCAGGAAGAGACCCAGTACTTC	CSAVHRQEETQYF
TRBD1	TRBJ1-6	few	TRBV12-3/TRBV12-4	TGTGCCAGCAGTCCTGTACAGGGGGTCTATAATTCACCCCTCCACTTT	CASSPVQGVYNSPLHF
TRBD1	TRBJ2-4	many	TRBV5-1	TGCGCCAGCAGCTCCAAGACAGGGACGGAGAACATTCAGTACTTC	CASSSKTGTENIQYF
NA	TRBJ2-3	NA	TRBV28	TGTGCCAGCAGTTTACCAGTCTTAGCGCGCACAGATACGCAGTATTTT	CASSLPVLARTDTQYF
NA	TRBJ2-7	NA	TRBV27	TGTGCCAGCAGTTCCCACCCCTACGAGCAGTACTTC	CASSSHPYEQYF
NA	TRBJ1-2	many	TRBV18	TGTGCCAGCTCACCGTCGGGGGGAGACTATGGCTACACCTTC	CASSPSGGDYGYTF
NA	TRBJ2-7	many	TRBV7-8	TGTGCCAGCAGTGAGGAGTCCCAATCCTACGAGCAGTACTTC	CASSEESQSYEQYF
NA	TRBJ2-2	NA	TRBV27	TGTGCCAGCAGTTTATTCGGACGGAACACCGGGGAGCTGTTTTTT	CASSLFGRNTGELFF
TRBD1	TRBJ1-2	few	TRBV19	TGTGCCAGTAGTCCACACCGGGACAGGGGGCTTGGCTACACCTTC	CASSPHRDRGLGYTF
TRBD1	TRBJ1-6	NA	TRBV10-3	TGTGCCATCAGGAAAGGGACAGACAATTCACCCCTCCACTTT	CAIRKGTDNSPLHF
TRBD2	TRBJ2-1	NA	TRBV7-2	TGTGCCAGCAGCGTGACTAGCGGGGAAAACAATGAGCAGTTCTTC	CASSVTSGENNEQFF
NA	TRBJ2-7	few	TRBV27	TGTGCCAGCAGTTTATACCCTCCTTACATCTACGAGCAGTACTTC	CASSLYPPYIYEQYF
NA	TRBJ1-5	NA	TRBV10-3	TGTGCCATCCACCCGGGACGGGGTCAGCCCCAGCATTTT	CAIHPGRGQPQHF
NA	TRBJ1-2	NA	TRBV5-1	TGCGCCAGCAGCTTGGAGTCGGGCGGCTACACCTTC	CASSLESGGYTF
NA	TRBJ2-5	few	TRBV24-1	TGTGCCACCAGTGACCCATGGGGGAAAGAGACCCAGTACTTC	CATSDPWGKETQYF
TRBD1	TRBJ2-6	NA	TRBV11-1	TGTGCCAGCAACAAGGGCGGACAGGGGGCTTATGGGGCCAACGTCCTGACTTTC	CASNKGGQGAYGANVLTF
TRBD2	TRBJ2-5	few	TRBV20-1	TGCAGTGCTAGAGATTGGCAGCTAGCGGTGCAAGAGACCCAGTACTTC	CSARDWQLAVQETQYF
NA	TRBJ2-1	many	TRBV4-3	TGCGCCAGCAGCCAAGATTTAAGGGGGGGTGATGAGCAGTTCTTC	CASSQDLRGGDEQFF
NA	TRBJ2-1	NA	TRBV7-2	TGTGCCAGCAGCTCCCTATGGAATGAGCAGTTCTTC	CASSSLWNEQFF
TRBD2	TRBJ2-7	NA	TRBV20-1	TGCAGTGCTAGAGTGGGCGGGGGATCCTACGAGCAGTACTTC	CSARVGGGSYEQYF
NA	TRBJ2-3	many	TRBV7-3	TGTGCCAGCAGCTTAAATTCCATCGGGTCGGATACGCAGTATTTT	CASSLNSIGSDTQYF
NA	TRBJ2-2	few	TRBV12-3/TRBV12-4	TGTGCCAGCGGTGACTTGGAGAAGATCCTGGGGGAGCTGTTTTTT	CASGDLEKILGELFF
TRBD2	TRBJ2-7	many	TRBV7-2	TGTGCCAGCAGCTTAGCGTCGGGAGGCGAGCAGTACTTC	CASSLASGGEQYF
TRBD2	TRBJ2-1	NA	TRBV20-1	TGCAGTGCTAGAGGATGGGGGGGTTGGGTAATTTCCTACAATGAGCAGTTCTTC	CSARGWGGWVISYNEQFF
NA	TRBJ1-5	NA	TRBV6-5	TGTGCCAGCGGGAGGAATCAGCCCCAGCATTTT	CASGRNQPQHF
NA	TRBJ2-3	NA	TRBV12-3/TRBV12-4	TGTGCCAGCAACCCGTGGGGGGATACGCAGTATTTT	CASNPWGDTQYF
NA	TRBJ2-4	many	TRBV5-5	TGTGCCAGCAGCCCCCGAATCCTAGCCAAAAACATTCAGTACTTC	CASSPRILAKNIQYF
NA	TRBJ2-6	few	TRBV20-1	TGCAGTGCTAGATCTTCCGGGTCTGGGGCCAACGTCCTGACTTTC	CSARSSGSGANVLTF
NA	TRBJ1-1	many	TRBV20-1	TGCAGTGCTAGAGATCGGGGCAGGACTGAAGCTTTCTTT	CSARDRGRTEAFF
NA	TRBJ2-7	many	TRBV27	TGTGCCAGCAGCCGAACTAGCCTAGGCCACGAGCAGTACTTC	CASSRTSLGHEQYF
NA	TRBJ2-1	NA	TRBV7-8	TGTGCCAGCAGCTTAGCGCGGGTCCATGAGCAGTTCTTC	CASSLARVHEQFF
NA	TRBJ2-5	NA	TRBV20-1	TGCAGTGCTAGAGCCTACTTAACAGGGTGGAAAGAGACCCAGTACTTC	CSARAYLTGWKETQYF
NA	TRBJ1-4	many	TRBV7-9	TGTGCCAGCAGCTACAACCTCGGACTGAGCAATGAAAAACTGTTTTTT	CASSYNLGLSNEKLFF
NA	TRBJ2-5	NA	TRBV5-6	TGTGCCAGCAGCTCCTTTGGGGGCTCACAAGAGACCCAGTACTTC	CASSSFGGSQETQYF
NA	TRBJ1-2	NA	TRBV9	TGTGCCAGCAGCGTCGAGGTTCAGGGGCTATATGGCTACACCTTC	CASSVEVQGLYGYTF
NA	TRBJ2-1	few	TRBV2	TGTGCCAGCAGGGACCCGGGTCCAAACGAGCAGTTCTTC	CASRDPGPNEQFF
NA	TRBJ2-1	many	TRBV7-8	TGTGCCAGCAGCCACGATCCCCACAATGAGCAGTTCTTC	CASSHDPHNEQFF
NA	TRBJ2-4	NA	TRBV5-1	TGCGCCAGCAGCTTGGCCCCTGACAGGTGGTTAGCCAAAAACATTCAGTACTTC	CASSLAPDRWLAKNIQYF
NA	TRBJ1-1	NA	TRBV20-1	TGCAGTGCTAACAAGGCCGGGAGACCCAGAGGACTTGAAGCTTTCTTT	CSANKAGRPRGLEAFF
NA	TRBJ1-4	NA	TRBV6-1	TGTGCCAGCAACGGCCGGGAATGGTCTAGGGAAAAACTGTTTTTT	CASNGREWSREKLFF
NA	TRBJ2-3	few	TRBV18	TGTGCCAGCTCACCAGAGAGAATTTCGAGGCCCACTGAGAACTCAGATACGCAGTATTTT	CASSPERISRPTENSDTQYF
NA	TRBJ2-7	many	TRBV20-1	TGCAGTGCTAGAGAAGGTTTTAGGGAGCAGTACTTC	CSAREGFREQYF
NA	TRBJ2-5	few	TRBV5-1	TGCGCCAGCAGCTGGAGTTCGGTCCTAGTAGGAGAGACCCAGTACTTC	CASSWSSVLVGETQYF
NA	TRBJ2-7	many	TRBV20-1	TGCAGTGCTATAAAGGGGACCTACGAGCAGTACTTC	CSAIKGTYEQYF
TRBD1	TRBJ1-2	NA	TRBV20-1	TGCAGTGCTTACAGGGGAGGGGGCGGCTACACCTTC	CSAYRGGGGYTF
NA	TRBJ2-3	NA	TRBV20-1	TGCAGTGCTATCGTTGGGGCGGGCCACCCATTCGGGACAGATACGCAGTATTTT	CSAIVGAGHPFGTDTQYF
NA	TRBJ2-7	NA	TRBV18	TGTGCCAGCTCACCATCGGAGGTTACCTACGAGCAGTACTTC	CASSPSEVTYEQYF
NA	TRBJ1-5	few	TRBV27	TGTGCCAGCAGGGTGGGGAATCAGCCCCAGCATTTT	CASRVGNQPQHF